The subject of this entry is one T cell receptor beta chain. Its target is unknown. These data are taken from a study of response to subunit inactivated influenza vaccine. Points from the study as a whole: Authors suggested each seasonal influenza vaccination recruits few new T cells.

With V trimmed by 1 base and J by 7 bases, 0 bases remained unmatched. CDR1 SGHDT and CDR2 YYEEEE come from the germline V gene. There are 13 residues in the CDR3. One entry per CDR3 protein, called by TCRdb with MiXCR from the RT-PCR reads. The sample has more than 550,000 distinct CDR3 sequences, roughly 10% seen once; the top ten hold approximately 10%. This chain uses TRBV5-6 with TRBJ2-1, with 9 bases fitting TRBD2. Sequenced here: PBMCs from blood, sampled on the day of vaccination. This TCR was sampled from a man aged 45-65 years who received an inactivated influenza vaccine. The CDR3: CASSLTSGNEQFF. CDR3 nucleotides: TGTGCCAGCAGCTTGACTAGCGGGAATGAGCAGTTCTTC.